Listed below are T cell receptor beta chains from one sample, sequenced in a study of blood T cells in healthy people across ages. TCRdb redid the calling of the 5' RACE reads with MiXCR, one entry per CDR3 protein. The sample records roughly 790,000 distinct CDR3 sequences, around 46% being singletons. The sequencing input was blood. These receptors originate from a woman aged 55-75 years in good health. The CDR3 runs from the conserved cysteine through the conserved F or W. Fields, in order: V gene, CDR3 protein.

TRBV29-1	CSVEEVRANEAFF
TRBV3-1	CASSPGKLAGSLAKNIQYF
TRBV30	CAWSENYGYTF
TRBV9	CAGSAHTGTANTEAFF
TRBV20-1	CSARERTNFYEQYF
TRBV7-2	CASSSRDTRNQPQHF
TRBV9	CASSDLAGGPDTQYF
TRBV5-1	CASSLEPPGGGNEQFF
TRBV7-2	CASSLELGRQTQYF
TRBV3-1	CASSRSSGGNADTQYF
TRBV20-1	CSASSNTDTQYF
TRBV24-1	CATSGPSSGIFNEQFF
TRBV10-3	CAIGSNEKLFF
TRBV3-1	CASSQASGGPSYSEQFF
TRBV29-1	CSANPRREEAQYF
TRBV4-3	CASSLDRGKLFF
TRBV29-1	CSVERDRGPGELFF
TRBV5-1	CASSSQRGGSDTQYF
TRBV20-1	CSAKVLAGRSYNEQFF
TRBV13	CASSDTDRVNEQFF
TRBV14	CASSQLNQPQHF
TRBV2	CASSEYGGSGNQPQHF
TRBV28	CASSFPPRGTDTQYF
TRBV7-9	CASREWGQTNTEAFF
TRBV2	CASKNRQGSDQPQHF
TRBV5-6	CASSYGQGVEQYF
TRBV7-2	CASSLGRIAGGRADTQYF
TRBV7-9	CASSLGLSGTPRTDTQYF
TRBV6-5	CASSYDRQNEQFF
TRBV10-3	CAISESNSYNEQFF
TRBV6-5	CASSFSRGSGELFF
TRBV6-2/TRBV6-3	CASSYPGGSETQYF
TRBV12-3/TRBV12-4	CASRIRGDSYEQYF